This TCR beta chain is drawn from a study of blood T cell repertoires in COVID-19. This clone was seen just once. Sequencing used immunoSEQ multiplex PCR; TCRdb keeps in-frame clones, though not all of them. The sample shows about 170,000 clones, roughly 88% of them seen only once. The CDR3 has 14 residues. Trimming cost V 5 bases and J 10 bases; bases outside gene matches: 4. Germline lookup yields CDR1 MDHEN and CDR2 SYDVKM. The TCR comes from a middle-aged man who had recovered from COVID-19. Sequences were obtained from PBMCs or T cells enriched from blood (not recorded which). This chain links TRBV28 with TRBJ1-6; TRBD1 agrees at 11 bases. CDR3 coding DNA: TGTGCCAGCAGTCTCCGGGACAGGGGGTCACCCCTCCACTTT. Protein sequence: CASSLRDRGSPLHF.